This T cell receptor (beta chain) is from a study of blood T cell repertoires in COVID-19. V lost 6 bases and J lost 9; bases outside the gene matches: 7. The CDR3 runs to 14 residues. Germline CDR1 and CDR2: MNHEY and SMNVEV (reference sequence). Profiled with immunoSEQ multiplex PCR; TCRdb holds only in-frame clones, not every one. The sample contains about 200,000 clones, 88% of which appear only once. This clonotype was obtained from a man between 18 and 29 years old with active or convalescent COVID-19. The chain links TRBV27 to TRBJ2-4; 11 nucleotides line up with TRBD2. Material: peripheral blood. Here the CDR3 reads CASSQLAGVRIQYF. The CDR3 coding sequence is TGTGCCAGCAGCCAACTAGCGGGAGTACGCATTCAGTACTTC.